This TCR beta chain was profiled in a study of T cells after posttransplantation cyclophosphamide. As regards this clone: No antigen is known for it.

Assay: immunoSEQ multiplex PCR; the TCRdb copy retains only in-frame clones and omits some. The sample holds 16,000 or so clones; approximately 90% are singletons and the top ten take about 0.54%. Study-wide results and caveats: Later post-transplant blood repertoires were often dominated by donor CD8+ memory clones. Blood and skin or GI T cell repertoires showed limited TRB overlap. TRB clonality was highly associated with recipient CMV seropositivity and reactivation.

A marrow graft followed busulfan-fludarabine conditioning, with cyclophosphamide on days +3 and +4. CDR1 is SGHTA and CDR2 is FQGNSA in the germline V gene. Trimming left V 1 base short and J 6 bases short, with 15 bases between. The CDR3 contains 15 residues. The TCR comes from a male patient between 60 and 69 years old who received an allogeneic stem cell transplant from a related donor and was CMV-positive. Some T cells here may be from the graft donor. The sample in question was CD4+ T cells sorted from blood, obtained after allogeneic stem cell transplant with posttransplant cyclophosphamide. This chain uses TRBV7-2 with TRBJ1-2; D might be TRBD1 (5 bases). The CDR3 loop is CASSLGPGGVDGYTF. In DNA, the CDR3 is TGTGCCAGCAGCTTAGGTCCCGGGGGGGTCGATGGCTACACCTTC.